These T cell receptor beta chains were read from a single sample in a study of CD8 T cells in Susac syndrome. TCRdb reprocessed the immunoSEQ multiplex PCR reads via MiXCR and lists one record per CDR3 protein. The repertoire holds roughly 150,000 distinct CDR3 sequences, with 85% to 95% as singletons. The sample comprised CD8+ T cells from PBMCs. The origin of the receptors is a human donor with Susac syndrome. CDR3s include the opening cysteine and the closing phenylalanine or tryptophan. D genes are given only for firm matches. Clone size, where shown, is once, few, many, or a class for clones that have expanded.

D,size,V,length,J,DNA,CDR3
TRBD1,NA,TRBV29-1,15,TRBJ2-5,TGCAGCGTTGAAAACTTCGGACAGGGGGAGGAGACCCAGTACTTC,CSVENFGQGEETQYF
NA,NA,TRBV4-1,14,TRBJ1-2,TGCGCCAGCAGTCCCGGGGAGGGCGACTATGGCTACACCTTC,CASSPGEGDYGYTF
NA,few,TRBV28,12,TRBJ2-3,TGTGCCAGCAGTTTAGGGGTAGATACGCAGTATTTT,CASSLGVDTQYF
NA,NA,TRBV5-1,13,TRBJ1-1,TGCGCCAGCAGCCTCGATTGGAACACTGAAGCTTTCTTT,CASSLDWNTEAFF
NA,NA,TRBV14,15,TRBJ2-7,TGTGCCAGCAGCCAAGCCCGGGGTGAATCCTACGAGCAGTACTTC,CASSQARGESYEQYF
TRBD2,once,TRBV7-8,16,TRBJ2-7,TGTGCCAGCAGCGCCGAGACTAGCGGGGCGACCTACGAGCAGTACTTC,CASSAETSGATYEQYF
NA,NA,TRBV28,16,TRBJ2-7,TGTGCCAGCAGCCGTCCCCTACAAGGGACCTCCTACGAGCAGTACTTC,CASSRPLQGTSYEQYF
TRBD1,NA,TRBV5-1,15,TRBJ2-7,TGCGCCAGCAGCCCCAGCAGGGGGCAGGACTACGAGCAGTACTTC,CASSPSRGQDYEQYF
TRBD1,NA,TRBV28,15,TRBJ1-5,TGTGCCAGCAGTTTTACCGGGACAGGGCGACAGCCCCAGCATTTT,CASSFTGTGRQPQHF
TRBD2,NA,TRBV27,13,TRBJ2-1,TGTGCCAGCAGCGGGAGGGCCGGGTTGGGGCAGTTCTTC,CASSGRAGLGQFF
NA,NA,TRBV6-1,11,TRBJ2-1,TGTGCCAGCAGTGAAGGGGGGTTTAAGATCTTC,CASSEGGFKIF
NA,NA,TRBV12-3/TRBV12-4,15,TRBJ1-5,TGTGCCAGCAGATCGACAGAACTTAGCAATCAGCCCCAGCATTTT,CASRSTELSNQPQHF
NA,NA,TRBV14,13,TRBJ1-2,TGTGCCAGCACCCCAAGTTCGAACTATGGCTACACCTTC,CASTPSSNYGYTF
TRBD2,NA,TRBV5-1,14,TRBJ2-7,TGCGCCAGCAGCGACGGGACTAGTCGTATCGAGCAGTACTTC,CASSDGTSRIEQYF
NA,NA,TRBV29-1,13,TRBJ2-1,TGCAGCGACCTGGCGGGTCTCTCCAATGAGCAGTTCTTC,CSDLAGLSNEQFF
NA,NA,TRBV20-1,15,TRBJ1-5,TGCAGTGCTAGAGATGGGCACAATAGCAATCAGCCCCAGCATTTT,CSARDGHNSNQPQHF